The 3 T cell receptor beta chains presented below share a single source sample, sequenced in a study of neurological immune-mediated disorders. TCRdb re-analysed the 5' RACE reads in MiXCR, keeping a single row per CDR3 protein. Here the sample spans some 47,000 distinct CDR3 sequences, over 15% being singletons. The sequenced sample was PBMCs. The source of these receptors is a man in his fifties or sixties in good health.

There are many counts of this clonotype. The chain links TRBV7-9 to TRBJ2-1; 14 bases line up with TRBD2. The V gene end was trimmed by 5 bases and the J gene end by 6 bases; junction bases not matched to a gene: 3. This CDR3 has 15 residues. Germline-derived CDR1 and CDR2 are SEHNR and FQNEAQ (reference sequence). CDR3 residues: CASSTGLAGANEQFF. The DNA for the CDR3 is TGTGCCAGCAGCACGGGACTAGCGGGGGCCAATGAGCAGTTCTTC.

In DNA form, the CDR3 reads TGTGCCAGCAGCCAGAAGGGTACGCAGTATTTT. Its protein product is CASSQKGTQYF. The V gene is TRBV3-1, the J gene TRBJ2-3; no clear D gene. The CDR3 runs to 11 residues. The germline CDR1 and CDR2 sequences are LGHDT and YNNKEL (reference sequence). Between the trimmed V and J ends, which lost 3 bases and 8 bases, there was a span of 6 bases.

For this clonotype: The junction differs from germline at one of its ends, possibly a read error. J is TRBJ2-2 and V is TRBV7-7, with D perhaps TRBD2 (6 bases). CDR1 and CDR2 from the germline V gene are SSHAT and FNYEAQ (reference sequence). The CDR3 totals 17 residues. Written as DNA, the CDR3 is TGTGCTAGCAGCTTAGGAGGGACGGCCTTCAACACCGGGGAGCTGTTTTTT. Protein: CASSLGGTAFNTGELFF.